This entry lists 11 T cell receptor beta chains sequenced from one sample in a study of blood T cell repertoires in COVID-19. The data were produced by immunoSEQ multiplex PCR, yet TCRdb's version contains in-frame clones alone and is incomplete. The profile shows approximately 240,000 clones, under 85% of them singletons. The sequencing input was peripheral blood. Every receptor here comes from a woman between 40 and 55 years old with active or convalescent COVID-19.

This clone has a handful of counts. The V gene is TRBV5-1, the J gene TRBJ1-4, with D possibly matching TRBD1 (6 bases). Trimming stripped 0 bases from V and 5 bases from J, with 11 bases between. The CDR3 sequence is 15 residues long. Germline V gives CDR1 SGHRS, CDR2 YFSETQ. The CDR3 bases are TGCGCCAGCAGCTTGGACAGGGCCTTAAATGAAAAACTGTTTTTT. Its protein product is CASSLDRALNEKLFF.

The CDR3, as DNA: TGTGCCAGCTCAACAGATATGAACACTGAAGCTTTCTTT. It yields the protein CASSTDMNTEAFF. The chain combines TRBV18 with TRBJ1-1; D gene unclear. The CDR3 totals 13 residues. Germline CDR1 and CDR2: KGHSH and LQKENI. Trimming removed 5 bases at V and 0 bases at J, with 7 bases between.

This clone was recorded only once. This chain links TRBV18 with TRBJ2-3; D ambiguous. V lost 0 bases to trimming and J lost 6 bases, with 13 bases between them. The germline V gene encodes CDR1 KGHSH and CDR2 LQKENI. The CDR3 sequence is 15 residues long. The CDR3: CASSPPSAPGDTQYF. CDR3 sequence (DNA): TGTGCCAGCTCACCACCCTCGGCCCCCGGGGATACGCAGTATTTT.

J is TRBJ2-1 and V is TRBV7-9, with D possibly matching TRBD1 (5 bases). The germline V gene has CDR1 SEHNR and CDR2 FQNEAQ (reference sequence). The CDR3 contains 15 residues. V gave up 5 bases and J gave up 3 bases, with 14 bases separating them. In nucleotides, the CDR3 is TGTGCCAGCAGCGCACAGGAACTTAACTACAATGAGCAGTTCTTC. Its translation: CASSAQELNYNEQFF. Filled out from reference TRBV7-9 and TRBJ2-1, the complete variable domain reads DTGVSQNPRHKITKRGQNVTFRCDPISEHNRLYWYRQTLGQGPEFLTYFQNEAQLEKSRLLSDRFSAERPKGSFSTLEIQRTEQGDSAMYLCASSAQELNYNEQFFGPGTRLTVL.

This chain uses TRBV6-5 with TRBJ1-2; D may be TRBD1 (6 bases). Trimming took 6 bases from V and 1 from J, leaving 12 bases between them. The CDR3 covers 14 residues. The germline V gene encodes CDR1 MNHEY and CDR2 SVGAGI. The CDR3 sequence: CASRRTGNNYGYTF. Written as DNA, the CDR3 is TGTGCCAGCAGGCGAACAGGGAATAACTATGGCTACACCTTC.

The chain is built from TRBV19 and TRBJ1-5; no clear D. CDR1 and CDR2 (germline): LNHDA, SQIVND (reference sequence). The CDR3 extends over 13 amino acids. V lost 7 bases, J lost 5 bases, and 12 bases lay in between. The CDR3 DNA reads TGTGCCAGTAACGATGGGAGGGATCAGCCCCAGCATTTT. Amino acid sequence: CASNDGRDQPQHF.

The chain recombines TRBV12-3 or TRBV12-4 with TRBJ2-7; D perhaps matches TRBD1 (6 bases). The CDR3 extends over 11 amino acids. V was pared by 1 base and J by 9 bases, with 7 bases between. In DNA form, the CDR3 reads TGTGCCAGCAGTTTAGTAGGGGGGCAGTACTTC. Amino acid sequence: CASSLVGGQYF.

The chain recombines TRBV5-1 with TRBJ2-1; 10 bases agree with TRBD1. Germline V gene sequence: CDR1 SGHRS, CDR2 YFSETQ. J was trimmed by 7 bases and V by 7 bases; bases with no gene match: 2. This CDR3 region has 12 residues. CDR3 sequence: CASRGQGNEQFF. The CDR3 DNA reads as TGCGCCAGCCGGGGACAGGGGAATGAGCAGTTCTTC.

This chain uses TRBV5-1 with TRBJ2-3, with 14 bases matching TRBD2. Germline V gene sequence: CDR1 SGHRS, CDR2 YFSETQ. The CDR3 has 19 residues. With 2 bases clipped from V and 0 bases from J, the junction kept 8 bases outside the gene matches. The CDR3 nucleotides read TGCGCCAGCAGCTTTGGACTAGCGGGGGGCTCTGCTAGCACAGATACGCAGTATTTT. It translates to CASSFGLAGGSASTDTQYF.

This clone is a singleton in its sample. The chain employs TRBV24-1 and TRBJ2-1; the D gene is possibly TRBD1 (6 bases). This CDR3 is built from 13 residues. V was cut by 7 bases and J by 5 bases, with 11 bases left in between. CDR1 is KGHDR and CDR2 is SFDVKD in the germline V gene. CDR3 sequence reads: CATRGAEDNEQFF. For the CDR3, the DNA is TGTGCCACCAGGGGGGCGGAAGACAATGAGCAGTTCTTC.

This chain links TRBV7-9 with TRBJ2-3; 11 bases are a match to TRBD1. CDR1 SEHNR and CDR2 FQNEAQ come from the germline V gene (reference sequence). The CDR3 contains 14 residues. The junction had 3 bases not matched to a gene; V was cut back by 4 bases and J by 6 bases. CDR3 sequence (DNA): TGTGCCAGCAGCTCCGGGACAGGGGGGGATACGCAGTATTTT. It specifies CASSSGTGGDTQYF.